This T cell receptor beta chain appears in the sequencing data of a study of cytotoxic CD8 clonotypes in ibrutinib-treated CLL. The CDR3 covers 15 residues. Germline trimming cut 5 bases from V and 4 bases from J; bases unmatched to any gene: 7. Germline CDR1 reads MNHEY; CDR2 reads SVGAGI. Researchers set a sequencing depth target of 1 in 200,000 to 1 in 1 million T cells. Clones were read by immunoSEQ multiplex PCR, and TCRdb kept only the in-frame ones, dropping some. Of over 110,000 clones listed, 91% were seen once; the top ten hold less than 14%. This clonotype was obtained from a human donor with chronic lymphocytic leukemia. J is TRBJ1-5 and V is TRBV6-5; 8 nucleotides agree with TRBD1. The sample in question was PBMCs, obtained after 12 months of ibrutinib treatment. CDR3 DNA sequence: TGTGCCAGCAGTGTGGGACAGGCCTTTAATCAGCCCCAGCATTTT. Translating gives CASSVGQAFNQPQHF.